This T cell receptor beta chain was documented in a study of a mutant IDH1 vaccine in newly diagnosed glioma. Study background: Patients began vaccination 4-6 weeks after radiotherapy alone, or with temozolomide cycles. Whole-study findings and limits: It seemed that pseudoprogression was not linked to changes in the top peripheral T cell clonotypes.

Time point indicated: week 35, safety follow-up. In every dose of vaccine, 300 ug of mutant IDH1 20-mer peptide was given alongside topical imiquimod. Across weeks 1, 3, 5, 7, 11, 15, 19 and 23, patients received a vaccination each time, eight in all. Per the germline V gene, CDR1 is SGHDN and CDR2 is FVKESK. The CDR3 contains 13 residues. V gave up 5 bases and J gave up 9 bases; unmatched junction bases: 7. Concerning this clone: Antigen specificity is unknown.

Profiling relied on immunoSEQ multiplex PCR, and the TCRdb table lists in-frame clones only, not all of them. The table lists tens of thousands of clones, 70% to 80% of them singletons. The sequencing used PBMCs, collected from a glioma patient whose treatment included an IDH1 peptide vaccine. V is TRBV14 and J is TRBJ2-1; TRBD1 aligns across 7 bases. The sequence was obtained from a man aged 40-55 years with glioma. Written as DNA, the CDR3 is TGTGCCAGCAGCGAGCAAGGGGGCCTTGAGCAGTTCTTC. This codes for CASSEQGGLEQFF.